This is a list of T cell receptor beta chains from one sample in a study of read filtering for tumor transcriptome and immune sequencing. TCRdb ran MiXCR on the reads and lists one entry per CDR3 protein. The sample contains roughly 56,000 distinct CDR3 sequences, roughly 19% of which appear only once. The sample consisted of a population of CD138-negative cells sorted from bone marrow. These receptors all stem from a donor at least 40 years old with multiple myeloma. Both conserved end residues are part of each CDR3. D genes are given only for firm matches. Size is omitted from some rows. Given values are once, few, many or a class for expanded clones.

>few|TRBV5-6|TRBJ2-5|NA
TGTGCCAGCAGCTTGGACAGGGTATCGGAGACCCAGTACTTC
CASSLDRVSETQYF
>NA|TRBV5-1|TRBJ2-1|NA
TGCGCCAGCAGCTTGCCCTCCAGCTCCTACAATGAGCAGTTCTTC
CASSLPSSSYNEQFF
>NA|TRBV2|TRBJ1-2|TRBD1
TGTGCCAGCACTCACCCCCAGGGGGACGATGGCTACACCTTC
CASTHPQGDDGYTF
>many|TRBV6-2/TRBV6-3|TRBJ2-1|NA
TGTGCCAGCACCCCGGACTTATACTACAATGAGCAGTTCTTC
CASTPDLYYNEQFF
>many|TRBV2|TRBJ1-2|NA
TGTGCCAGCAGTGACTTGGGGCGGCATGGCTACACCTTC
CASSDLGRHGYTF
>many|TRBV11-3|TRBJ2-1|TRBD2
TGTGCCAGCAGCAGTACTAGCGGATACAATGAGCAGTTCTTC
CASSSTSGYNEQFF
>many|TRBV5-1|TRBJ2-1|TRBD1
TGCGCCAGCAGCTTGGATCCGGGACAGGGTAATGAGCAGTTCTTC
CASSLDPGQGNEQFF
>once|TRBV6-2/TRBV6-3|TRBJ2-2|NA
TGTGCCAGCAGTTTGGGACCGGTTCTGACCGGGGAGCTGTTTTTT
CASSLGPVLTGELFF
>NA|TRBV7-3|TRBJ2-5|NA
TGTGCCAGCAGCTTTGGGGCAGGCACTGAGACCCAGTACTTC
CASSFGAGTETQYF
>many|TRBV6-4|TRBJ1-5|NA
TGTGCCAGCAGTGACTCGAGATCCGGGGATAGCAATCAGCCCCAGCATTTT
CASSDSRSGDSNQPQHF
>many|TRBV20-1|TRBJ1-6|NA
TGCAGTGCTCGACGGGCCGTTAGCTCCTATAATTCACCCCTCCACTTT
CSARRAVSSYNSPLHF
>many|TRBV7-6|TRBJ2-2|NA
TGTGCCAGCAGCCCTATAAGGTCGAACACCGGGGAGCTGTTTTTT
CASSPIRSNTGELFF
>many|TRBV20-1|TRBJ1-1|TRBD1
TGCAGTGCTCCGGGGACAGGGGGGCGGAACACTGAAGCTTTCTTT
CSAPGTGGRNTEAFF
>few|TRBV5-1|TRBJ2-7|NA
TGCGCCAGCAGCTTGGCGTGGGATGGCGAGCAGTACTTC
CASSLAWDGEQYF
>few|TRBV10-2|TRBJ1-5|NA
TGCGCCAGCAGTAAATTCGGTGAGGGGCAGCCCCAGCATTTT
CASSKFGEGQPQHF
>many|TRBV7-9|TRBJ2-5|TRBD2
TGTGCCAGCAGCCCCGGGACTAGCGGGGGAGAAAAACAAGAGACCCAGTACTTC
CASSPGTSGGEKQETQYF
>many|TRBV5-1|TRBJ2-7|NA
TGCGCCAGCAGCTCACCAGGGGCTTGGTACGAGCAGTACTTC
CASSSPGAWYEQYF
>many|TRBV20-1|TRBJ2-5|NA
TGCAGTGCTGCCACTCAGACAGGTCGGGAGACCCAGTACTTC
CSAATQTGRETQYF
>many|TRBV7-2|TRBJ2-7|NA
TGTGCCAGCAGTCCGAACCCAGGGCCATACGAGCAGTACTTC
CASSPNPGPYEQYF
>many|TRBV7-9|TRBJ2-6|NA
TGTGCCAGCAGGCCCCCCGAGGCGGGGGCCAACGTCCTGACTTTC
CASRPPEAGANVLTF